Reported below is one T cell receptor (beta chain). The data were obtained in a study of control samples from healthy donors and cancer patients. V gave up 0 bases and J gave up 5 bases, with 10 bases separating them. Germline V lookup: CDR1 LGHDT, CDR2 YNNKEL (reference sequence). This CDR3 comprises 15 residues. Repertoires were generated with immunoSEQ multiplex PCR, while TCRdb's copy carries only in-frame clones and drops some. The table lists 350,000 to 450,000 clones, 80% to 95% of them singletons, with 5% to 8% in the top ten. The source material was PBMCs. The rearrangement links TRBV3-1 (or the pseudogene TRBV3-2) to TRBJ1-4; D is unclear. The source is a man between 35 and 55 years old with head and neck cancer. CDR3 sequence reads: CASSQDSRTNEKLFF. CDR3 coding DNA: TGTGCCAGCAGCCAAGATTCCAGGACCAATGAAAAACTGTTTTTT.